The rows below give T cell receptor beta chains drawn from one sample of a study of T-cell memory formation after mild COVID-19. TCRdb itself ran the 5' RACE reads through MiXCR, one entry per CDR3 protein. The sample carries 410,000 or so distinct CDR3 sequences, about 22% recorded once. Sequencing was done on a sample of PBMCs or a T cell subset sorted from them (not recorded which). Receptors were obtained from an adult woman who had mild COVID-19 (a few samples of this study predate the infection). Cell type and time point are not known. CDR3s include the opening cysteine and the closing phenylalanine or tryptophan. A D gene is named only where the DNA matches it firmly. The size field is filled for only some rows; it gives once, few, many or a size class.

cdr3_aa	cdr3_nt	cdr3_length	v_call	j_call	d_call	clone_size
CSARRIPANEAFF	TGCAGTGCTAGGAGGATCCCAGCCAATGAAGCTTTCTTT	13	TRBV20-1	TRBJ1-1	NA	NA
CATSDLDGSYNEQFF	TGTGCCACCAGTGATTTGGACGGCTCCTACAATGAGCAGTTCTTC	15	TRBV24-1	TRBJ2-1	NA	NA
CASSLPDGAWQFF	TGCGCCAGCAGCCTACCGGACGGCGCGTGGCAGTTCTTC	13	TRBV5-1	TRBJ2-1	NA	many
CSARASLF	TGCAGTGCTAGAGCAAGTCTCTTC	8	TRBV20-1	TRBJ2-1	NA	few
CASSPRQGASYNEQFF	TGTGCCAGCAGTCCGCGACAGGGGGCATCTTACAATGAGCAGTTCTTC	16	TRBV7-3	TRBJ2-1	TRBD1	few
CASSTEGGVTGELFF	TGTGCCAGCAGCACAGAGGGGGGTGTCACCGGGGAGCTGTTTTTT	15	TRBV9	TRBJ2-2	NA	NA
CASSGTLRDLAYNEQFF	TGTGCCAGCAGCGGGACTTTACGGGACCTCGCGTACAATGAGCAGTTCTTC	17	TRBV9	TRBJ2-1	NA	few
CASSLAGGGYEQYF	TGTGCCAGCAGCTTGGCCGGGGGGGGCTACGAGCAGTACTTC	14	TRBV5-4	TRBJ2-7	TRBD2	NA
CATSRVGTGNFNEQFF	TGTGCCACCAGCAGAGTCGGGACAGGGAATTTCAATGAGCAGTTCTTC	16	TRBV15	TRBJ2-1	TRBD1	NA
CASSFGGADEKLFF	TGTGCCAGCAGTTTCGGGGGCGCCGATGAAAAACTGTTTTTT	14	TRBV27	TRBJ1-4	NA	NA
CASSSTGGNNSPLHF	TGCGCCAGCAGCTCGACAGGGGGCAATAATTCACCCCTCCACTTT	15	TRBV5-1	TRBJ1-6	TRBD1	few
CASSLWGYEQYF	TGTGCCAGCAGCTTATGGGGATACGAGCAGTACTTC	12	TRBV7-8	TRBJ2-7	NA	many
CASSFLLTSGRPYEQYF	TGCGCCAGCAGCTTCCTACTGACTAGCGGGAGGCCCTACGAGCAGTACTTC	17	TRBV5-1	TRBJ2-7	TRBD2	NA
CSVNWFGELFF	TGCAGCGTTAACTGGTTCGGGGAGCTGTTTTTT	11	TRBV29-1	TRBJ2-2	NA	NA
CASSSGLGNQPQHF	TGTGCCAGCAGCTCAGGGCTGGGCAATCAGCCCCAGCATTTT	14	TRBV7-9	TRBJ1-5	NA	few
CASSSDPDTQYF	TGTGCCAGCAGCTCAGATCCAGATACGCAGTATTTT	12	TRBV6-5	TRBJ2-3	NA	NA
CASSPTGLSNTEAFF	TGTGCCAGCAGTCCGACAGGGCTCTCGAACACTGAAGCTTTCTTT	15	TRBV27	TRBJ1-1	TRBD1	NA
CASSYTGQGGYYGYTF	TGTGCCAGCAGTTACACCGGACAGGGTGGATACTATGGCTACACCTTC	16	TRBV6-5	TRBJ1-2	TRBD1	few
CSARAHTGLASNIQYF	TGCAGTGCTAGGGCCCACACGGGACTAGCGAGTAACATTCAGTACTTC	16	TRBV20-1	TRBJ2-4	TRBD2	many
CATSRAHYRGETQYF	TGTGCCACCAGCAGAGCTCATTACCGGGGAGAGACCCAGTACTTC	15	TRBV15	TRBJ2-5	NA	few
CASSITGIYEQYF	TGTGCCAGCAGTATTACAGGGATCTACGAGCAGTACTTC	13	TRBV2	TRBJ2-7	NA	NA
CSASRGLNTEAFF	TGCAGTGCTAGTCGGGGATTGAACACTGAAGCTTTCTTT	13	TRBV20-1	TRBJ1-1	NA	many
CASSQQGQGPQHF	TGTGCCAGCAGCCAACAGGGCCAAGGGCCCCAGCATTTT	13	TRBV14	TRBJ1-5	NA	few
CASSLGISEQYF	TGTGCCAGCAGCTTAGGGATCTCGGAGCAGTACTTC	12	TRBV7-9	TRBJ2-7	NA	few
CSVERYESSGNTIYF	TGCAGCGTTGAGCGATATGAGAGCTCTGGAAACACCATATATTTT	15	TRBV29-1	TRBJ1-3	NA	many
CSATYRDIGTDTQYF	TGCAGTGCAACCTACAGGGATATCGGCACAGATACGCAGTATTTT	15	TRBV20-1	TRBJ2-3	NA	few
CASSPYLGFSSYEQYF	TGTGCCAGCAGTCCCTACTTGGGATTTAGCTCCTACGAGCAGTACTTC	16	TRBV27	TRBJ2-7	NA	NA
CASSQEPLGAGDYEQYF	TGTGCCAGCAGCCAAGAACCGTTGGGGGCTGGGGACTACGAGCAGTACTTC	17	TRBV3-1	TRBJ2-7	NA	NA
CASSHGETNEKLFF	TGTGCCAGCAGTCATGGAGAGACTAATGAAAAACTGTTTTTT	14	TRBV6-6	TRBJ1-4	NA	NA
CASSQDRTGGHYGYTF	TGCGCCAGCAGCCAAGATAGAACAGGGGGCCACTATGGCTACACCTTC	16	TRBV4-3	TRBJ1-2	TRBD1	NA
CAWDPGRRIQETQYF	TGTGCCTGGGACCCGGGACGGAGAATCCAAGAGACCCAGTACTTC	15	TRBV30	TRBJ2-5	NA	NA
CASSLAPGAPETQYF	TGTGCCAGCAGCTTAGCGCCGGGGGCGCCAGAGACCCAGTACTTC	15	TRBV7-8	TRBJ2-5	NA	many
CASSPQRLAGIAKNIQYF	TGTGCCAGCAGCCCCCAGCGCCTAGCGGGGATAGCCAAAAACATTCAGTACTTC	18	TRBV7-9	TRBJ2-4	TRBD2	NA
CASSYPRTGEEGTQYF	TGTGCCAGCAGCTACCCGAGGACAGGGGAAGAGGGTACGCAGTATTTT	16	TRBV5-4	TRBJ2-3	TRBD1	NA
CASSPQAGEWGAYNEQFF	TGTGCCAGCAGCCCGCAGGCGGGGGAGTGGGGGGCCTACAATGAGCAGTTCTTC	18	TRBV6-5	TRBJ2-1	TRBD2	NA
CASSQEVSGRVLYNEQFF	TGTGCCAGCAGCCAAGAAGTTAGCGGGAGGGTCCTCTACAATGAGCAGTTCTTC	18	TRBV4-2	TRBJ2-1	TRBD2	few
CASSPGRKGELFF	TGTGCCAGCAGCCCCGGACGAAAAGGGGAGCTGTTTTTT	13	TRBV11-1	TRBJ2-2	NA	few
CASSQGGFGPVGSNQPQHF	TGTGCCAGCAGCCAAGGGGGGTTTGGCCCCGTAGGGAGCAATCAGCCCCAGCATTTT	19	TRBV3-1	TRBJ1-5	NA	NA
CASSGRAGGLYNEQFF	TGTGCCAGCAGTGGGAGAGCGGGAGGTCTTTACAATGAGCAGTTCTTC	16	TRBV6-1	TRBJ2-1	TRBD2	few
CASSLAGPAGELFF	TGTGCCAGCAGCTTAGCGGGCCCTGCCGGGGAGCTGTTTTTT	14	TRBV5-4	TRBJ2-2	NA	NA
CATSRDFDRTSGSYEQYF	TGTGCCACCAGCAGAGATTTCGACCGGACTAGCGGCTCCTACGAGCAGTACTTC	18	TRBV15	TRBJ2-7	TRBD2	NA
CASRYGGMNTEAFF	TGTGCCAGCAGGTATGGAGGGATGAACACTGAAGCTTTCTTT	14	TRBV7-9	TRBJ1-1	NA	NA
CSVLQGNTEAFF	TGCAGTGTATTACAGGGGAACACTGAAGCTTTCTTT	12	TRBV20-1	TRBJ1-1	NA	few
CASSLALNNEQFF	TGCGCCAGCAGCTTGGCCCTCAACAATGAGCAGTTCTTC	13	TRBV5-1	TRBJ2-1	NA	NA
CASSYEAGIQETQYF	TGTGCCAGCAGTTACGAAGCGGGCATCCAAGAGACCCAGTACTTC	15	TRBV6-6	TRBJ2-5	NA	NA
CASRLAGGFTDTQYF	TGTGCCAGCCGGCTAGCGGGGGGGTTCACAGATACGCAGTATTTT	15	TRBV5-6	TRBJ2-3	TRBD2	many
CSARGKLAQTYEQYF	TGCAGTGCTAGAGGGAAACTAGCGCAGACCTACGAGCAGTACTTC	15	TRBV20-1	TRBJ2-7	TRBD2	few
CATSDGQLNTEAFF	TGTGCCACCAGTGATGGACAGTTGAACACTGAAGCTTTCTTT	14	TRBV24-1	TRBJ1-1	NA	NA